The TCR beta chain under discussion was sequenced for a study of sequential checkpoint blockade in melanoma. Study information: TCRβ was sequenced from DNA of 75 to 95 pretreatment tumors. Matched biopsies came pretreatment and at week 13 for approximately 20 patients.

Documented treatment: randomized to nivolumab then ipilimumab (arm A) or the reverse (arm B). DNA-damaging chemotherapy had not been given to any patient beforehand. The assay was immunoSEQ multiplex PCR, and TCRdb's table has in-frame clones only and misses some. Of 2,500 to 3,000 clones listed, around 19% are singletons. This TCR came from a human donor with melanoma. Sequencing used tumor tissue (inferred from file names), obtained from a patient given nivolumab and ipilimumab in sequence.

The CDR3 DNA reads as TGCAGCGTCCTGACAGGGAGATCCTACGAGCAGTACTTC. It is translated as CSVLTGRSYEQYF. This chain connects TRBV29-1 to TRBJ2-7; 7 bases agree with TRBD1. The CDR3 length is 13 residues. Germline V gene data show CDR1 as SQVTM and CDR2 as ANQGSEA. Trimming at V came to 6 bases and at J to 1 base, leaving 6 bases not matched to a gene.